A single sample gave rise to the 8 T cell receptor beta chains below, sequenced in a study of tumor-infiltrating lymphocytes in primary liver carcinoma. Unsorted bulk tissue, about 17-34 mg of it, served as the source for co-extraction of RNA and DNA. The authors made TCR beta cDNA from 450 to 600 ng total RNA with a constant-region primer. TCR beta libraries came from three nested multiplex PCR rounds using slightly modified ARM-PCR. TRBV1-TRBV30 forward primers paired with a C-beta reverse primer drove the first two PCR rounds, about 11 cycles each. TCRdb re-called the multiplex PCR reads with MiXCR, one entry per CDR3 protein. The table shows roughly 70,000 distinct CDR3 sequences, with about 65% occurring only once. The sample comprised liver tumor tissue from sampling region 4. The subset here: tumor region T4, right-lateral pole. These receptors were obtained from a middle-aged man with primary liver carcinoma and hepatitis B virus infection.

This clonotype was found a few times. This chain uses TRBV29-1 with TRBJ1-3, with 8 positions matching TRBD1. CDR1 and CDR2 from the germline V gene are SQVTM and ANQGSEA. The junction had 3 bases not matched to a gene; V was cut back by 7 bases and J by 1 base. This CDR3 is built from 13 residues. CDR3 sequence reads: CSGQGISGNTIYF. In DNA form, the CDR3 reads TGCAGCGGACAGGGGATATCTGGAAACACCATATATTTT. Variable domain in full (rest from reference TRBV29-1 and TRBJ1-3): SAVISQKPSRDICQRGTSLTIQCQVDSQVTMMFWYRQQPGQSLTLIATANQGSEATYESGFVIDKFPISRPNLTFSTLTVSNMSPEDSSIYLCSGQGISGNTIYFGEGSWLTVV.

A remark on this clonotype: A much bigger clone sits one base away, suggesting this may be a read error. CDR3 in amino acids: CASRRREAYGCTF. DNA for the CDR3: TGTGCCAGCAGACGCAGGGAGGCCTATGGCTGCACCTTC. V and J are TRBV12-3 or TRBV12-4 and TRBJ1-2; a possible D gene is TRBD1 (5 bases). The CDR3 extends over 13 amino acids.

On this clonotype itself: Relative to the germline gene, one junction end is altered; a read error may explain this. The V call is TRBV12-3 or TRBV12-4, the J call TRBJ2-1; 8 positions match TRBD2. The CDR3 runs to 14 residues. Here the CDR3 reads CARSLYGRANEQFF. CDR3 bases: TGTGCCAGGAGTTTATACGGGAGGGCTAATGAGCAGTTCTTC.

The chain joins TRBV6-6 to TRBJ2-7; 9 bases line up with TRBD2. Germline V lookup: CDR1 MNHNY, CDR2 SVGAGI (reference sequence). The CDR3 totals 14 residues. Here the CDR3 DNA reads TGTGTCGGCAGCCCGACTAGCGGAGGGTACGAGCAGTACTTC. Translated, it gives CVGSPTSGGYEQYF.

As concerns this clonotype: An end of the junction does not agree with germline; a read error may underlie this. V usage is TRBV11-2 and J usage is TRBJ2-6; D may correspond to TRBD1 or TRBD2 (6 bases each). The germline gives CDR1 SGHAT, CDR2 FQNNGV. There are 16 residues in the CDR3. For the CDR3, the DNA is TGTGCCAGCAGCTTAGATCCGGGGGCTGGGGTCAACGTCCTGACTTTC. Encoded protein: CASSLDPGAGVNVLTF.

A note on this clonotype: Germline is not matched at one junction end, which may reflect a read error. The chain couples TRBV11-3 to TRBJ2-3; D ambiguous. CDR3 size: 15 residues. Germline V gives CDR1 SGHNT, CDR2 YENEEA. The CDR3 spells CASSLESGLTDTEYF. CDR3 nucleotides: TGTGCCAGCAGCTTAGAGTCCGGGCTCACAGATACGGAGTACTTT.

Turning to this clonotype: This CDR3 is missing its conserved last phenylalanine or tryptophan, likely due to a read error. Because the CDR3's place on the DNA is in doubt, the DNA is left out and the CDR3 is given as listed by TCRdb. The genes are TRBV6-1 and TRBJ1-5. The CDR3 spans 14 residues, counting both ends. Germline assignment: CDR1 MNHNS and CDR2 SASEGT. This CDR3 reads CASSEAREKAPQNV.

About this clonotype: Mismatch with germline at one junction end may stem from a read error. The DNA of the CDR3 is TGTGCCAGCAGTCCCTTTGGGACGGACAGCTCCTACGGGCAGTACTTC. Residues: CASSPFGTDSSYGQYF. The chain combines TRBV4-2 with TRBJ2-7; perhaps TRBD1 as D (6 bases). The CDR3 sequence is 16 residues long. Germline CDR1 reads LGHNA; CDR2 reads YNFKEQ.